Listed below are T cell receptor beta chains from one sample, sequenced in a study. TCRdb re-called the 5' RACE reads through MiXCR, storing one row per CDR3 protein. Of 7,200 or so distinct CDR3 sequences detected, 35% to 45% appear once; the ten largest clones hold under 5%. Sequenced material: memory CD4+ T cells sorted from blood. Every receptor here comes from a female donor with breast cancer. CDR3s include the opening cysteine and the closing phenylalanine or tryptophan. Each record gives: J gene, CDR3 length, clone size, D gene, V gene, CDR3 protein, CDR3 DNA. D genes are given only for firm matches. Some rows mark clone size as missing; the rest say once, few, many or name a class of expanded clone.

j_call: TRBJ2-3; cdr3_length: 14; clone_size: once; d_call: NA; v_call: TRBV7-9; cdr3_aa: CASSLALATDTQYF; cdr3_nt: TGTGCCAGCAGCTTAGCGCTAGCGACAGATACGCAGTATTTT
j_call: TRBJ2-1; cdr3_length: 14; clone_size: once; d_call: NA; v_call: TRBV18; cdr3_aa: CASSPAQTDDEQFF; cdr3_nt: TGTGCCAGCTCACCAGCACAGACAGACGATGAGCAGTTCTTC
j_call: TRBJ2-7; cdr3_length: 13; clone_size: NA; d_call: TRBD1; v_call: TRBV7-6; cdr3_aa: CASSLDRAGEQYF; cdr3_nt: TGTGCCAGCAGCCTGGACAGGGCAGGCGAGCAGTACTTC
j_call: TRBJ2-7; cdr3_length: 12; clone_size: NA; d_call: NA; v_call: TRBV20-1; cdr3_aa: CSASFVLGEQYF; cdr3_nt: TGCAGTGCTAGTTTCGTCCTCGGCGAGCAGTACTTC
j_call: TRBJ2-7; cdr3_length: 17; clone_size: NA; d_call: NA; v_call: TRBV20-1; cdr3_aa: CSARVPSGSFSPYEQYF; cdr3_nt: TGCAGTGCTAGGGTGCCCTCTGGTAGCTTCTCCCCCTACGAGCAGTACTTC
j_call: TRBJ2-7; cdr3_length: 12; clone_size: medium-sized; d_call: NA; v_call: TRBV15; cdr3_aa: CATSRVGYEQYF; cdr3_nt: TGTGCCACCAGCAGAGTGGGCTACGAGCAGTACTTC
j_call: TRBJ2-7; cdr3_length: 14; clone_size: NA; d_call: NA; v_call: TRBV4-3; cdr3_aa: CASSQEMGTYEQYF; cdr3_nt: TGCGCCAGCAGCCAAGAGATGGGCACCTACGAGCAGTACTTC
j_call: TRBJ1-2; cdr3_length: 14; clone_size: NA; d_call: NA; v_call: TRBV7-9; cdr3_aa: CASSPGTPGSGYTF; cdr3_nt: TGTGCCAGCAGCCCCGGGACACCCGGAAGTGGCTACACCTTC
j_call: TRBJ1-1; cdr3_length: 14; clone_size: medium-sized; d_call: NA; v_call: TRBV6-2/TRBV6-3; cdr3_aa: CASINRGEETEAFF; cdr3_nt: TGTGCCAGCATTAATAGGGGAGAAGAGACTGAAGCTTTCTTT
j_call: TRBJ2-2; cdr3_length: 15; clone_size: NA; d_call: NA; v_call: TRBV5-1; cdr3_aa: CASQGQSISTGELFF; cdr3_nt: TGCGCCAGCCAAGGACAGTCAATCTCCACCGGGGAGCTGTTTTTT
j_call: TRBJ2-7; cdr3_length: 14; clone_size: NA; d_call: TRBD2; v_call: TRBV7-3; cdr3_aa: CASSPQVGEGEQYF; cdr3_nt: TGTGCCAGCAGCCCCCAGGTGGGGGAGGGGGAGCAGTACTTC
j_call: TRBJ1-1; cdr3_length: 13; clone_size: NA; d_call: NA; v_call: TRBV12-3/TRBV12-4; cdr3_aa: CASTPEWGSEAFF; cdr3_nt: TGTGCCAGCACCCCGGAGTGGGGAAGTGAAGCTTTCTTT
j_call: TRBJ2-7; cdr3_length: 14; clone_size: NA; d_call: NA; v_call: TRBV6-1; cdr3_aa: CASSEAAGFYEQYF; cdr3_nt: TGTGCCAGCAGTGAAGCCGCAGGGTTCTACGAGCAGTACTTC
j_call: TRBJ2-3; cdr3_length: 17; clone_size: few; d_call: TRBD2; v_call: TRBV29-1; cdr3_aa: CSVDAGTSEGDTDTQYF; cdr3_nt: TGCAGCGTGGATGCCGGGACTAGCGAGGGAGACACAGATACGCAGTATTTT
j_call: TRBJ1-4; cdr3_length: 15; clone_size: NA; d_call: NA; v_call: TRBV28; cdr3_aa: CASIGGRYSNEKLFF; cdr3_nt: TGTGCCAGCATCGGGGGCCGCTATAGTAATGAAAAACTGTTTTTT
j_call: TRBJ2-7; cdr3_length: 15; clone_size: NA; d_call: TRBD1; v_call: TRBV20-1; cdr3_aa: CSARGPGQGIGEQYF; cdr3_nt: TGCAGTGCTAGAGGACCGGGACAGGGAATTGGCGAGCAGTACTTC
j_call: TRBJ1-2; cdr3_length: 13; clone_size: medium-sized; d_call: NA; v_call: TRBV6-5; cdr3_aa: CASSRVLNYGYTF; cdr3_nt: TGTGCCAGCAGTCGCGTCCTTAACTATGGCTACACCTTC
j_call: TRBJ2-3; cdr3_length: 17; clone_size: medium-sized; d_call: NA; v_call: TRBV7-9; cdr3_aa: CASSRRTGLGGTDTQYF; cdr3_nt: TGTGCCAGCAGCAGACGGACGGGCTTGGGGGGCACAGATACGCAGTATTTT
j_call: TRBJ1-3; cdr3_length: 17; clone_size: NA; d_call: NA; v_call: TRBV7-2; cdr3_aa: CASSLPGRGAPGNTIYF; cdr3_nt: TGTGCCAGCAGCTTACCAGGCCGGGGGGCGCCTGGAAACACCATATATTTT
j_call: TRBJ1-5; cdr3_length: 14; clone_size: few; d_call: NA; v_call: TRBV5-5; cdr3_aa: CASSLGGPDQPQHF; cdr3_nt: TGTGCCAGCAGCTTGGGGGGGCCCGATCAGCCCCAGCATTTT
j_call: TRBJ2-7; cdr3_length: 12; clone_size: few; d_call: NA; v_call: TRBV2; cdr3_aa: CASRIDGYEQYF; cdr3_nt: TGTGCCAGCAGGATAGACGGCTACGAGCAGTACTTC
j_call: TRBJ1-1; cdr3_length: 16; clone_size: NA; d_call: NA; v_call: TRBV20-1; cdr3_aa: CSARDPSRGIDTEAFF; cdr3_nt: TGCAGTGCTAGAGACCCGTCGAGGGGAATTGACACTGAAGCTTTCTTT
j_call: TRBJ2-1; cdr3_length: 16; clone_size: large; d_call: NA; v_call: TRBV20-1; cdr3_aa: CSARETVASSYNEQFF; cdr3_nt: TGCAGTGCTAGAGAAACAGTAGCGAGCTCTTACAATGAGCAGTTCTTC
j_call: TRBJ1-2; cdr3_length: 14; clone_size: NA; d_call: TRBD1; v_call: TRBV7-2; cdr3_aa: CASSRTGGDNSYTF; cdr3_nt: TGTGCCAGCAGCCGGACAGGGGGCGATAACAGCTACACCTTC
j_call: TRBJ2-1; cdr3_length: 13; clone_size: NA; d_call: TRBD2; v_call: TRBV3-1; cdr3_aa: CASSQLAGNEQFF; cdr3_nt: TGTGCCAGCAGCCAACTAGCGGGCAATGAGCAGTTCTTC
j_call: TRBJ2-7; cdr3_length: 15; clone_size: NA; d_call: TRBD2; v_call: TRBV7-9; cdr3_aa: CASSLASGGAQEQYF; cdr3_nt: TGTGCCAGCAGCTTAGCGAGCGGGGGGGCCCAAGAGCAGTACTTC
j_call: TRBJ1-1; cdr3_length: 10; clone_size: NA; d_call: TRBD1; v_call: TRBV29-1; cdr3_aa: CSVTTGEASF; cdr3_nt: TGCAGCGTGACCACAGGGGAAGCTTCCTTT
j_call: TRBJ1-5; cdr3_length: 13; clone_size: NA; d_call: NA; v_call: TRBV10-3; cdr3_aa: CAISEGWNQPQHF; cdr3_nt: TGTGCCATCAGTGAGGGGTGGAATCAGCCCCAGCATTTT
j_call: TRBJ1-5; cdr3_length: 15; clone_size: NA; d_call: NA; v_call: TRBV18; cdr3_aa: CASSPGRVNNQPQHF; cdr3_nt: TGTGCCAGCTCACCGGGGAGGGTCAACAATCAGCCCCAGCATTTT
j_call: TRBJ1-6; cdr3_length: 13; clone_size: NA; d_call: NA; v_call: TRBV30; cdr3_aa: CAWGEQSESPLHF; cdr3_nt: TGTGCCTGGGGCGAACAATCGGAATCACCCCTCCACTTT
j_call: TRBJ1-6; cdr3_length: 14; clone_size: medium-sized; d_call: NA; v_call: TRBV2; cdr3_aa: CASRTWAGNSPLHF; cdr3_nt: TGTGCCAGCAGGACCTGGGCGGGGAATTCACCCCTCCACTTT
j_call: TRBJ2-7; cdr3_length: 16; clone_size: medium-sized; d_call: NA; v_call: TRBV5-1; cdr3_aa: CASSLDSSASSYEQYF; cdr3_nt: TGCGCCAGCAGCTTGGACTCTAGCGCTAGCTCCTACGAGCAGTACTTC
j_call: TRBJ1-5; cdr3_length: 14; clone_size: medium-sized; d_call: NA; v_call: TRBV29-1; cdr3_aa: CSVSDGISNQPQHF; cdr3_nt: TGCAGCGTTTCAGACGGGATTAGCAATCAGCCCCAGCATTTT
j_call: TRBJ2-7; cdr3_length: 16; clone_size: few; d_call: NA; v_call: TRBV4-1; cdr3_aa: CASSRLGLIPAYEQYF; cdr3_nt: TGCGCCAGCAGCCGCTTGGGGCTTATCCCGGCCTACGAGCAGTACTTC
j_call: TRBJ2-7; cdr3_length: 18; clone_size: NA; d_call: NA; v_call: TRBV6-6; cdr3_aa: CATGPGGKESRSSYEQYF; cdr3_nt: TGTGCCACCGGCCCCGGGGGCAAGGAGTCAAGGAGCTCCTACGAGCAGTACTTC
j_call: TRBJ2-7; cdr3_length: 14; clone_size: NA; d_call: TRBD2; v_call: TRBV3-1; cdr3_aa: CASSLRTSGSEQYF; cdr3_nt: TGTGCCAGCAGCTTACGGACTAGCGGGAGCGAGCAGTACTTC
j_call: TRBJ2-1; cdr3_length: 14; clone_size: NA; d_call: TRBD2; v_call: TRBV7-7; cdr3_aa: CASSPAGGPDEQFF; cdr3_nt: TGTGCCAGCAGCCCCGCGGGGGGGCCGGATGAGCAGTTCTTC
j_call: TRBJ2-7; cdr3_length: 15; clone_size: few; d_call: NA; v_call: TRBV7-2; cdr3_aa: CASSLDVESSYEQYF; cdr3_nt: TGTGCCAGCAGCTTAGACGTCGAGAGCTCCTACGAGCAGTACTTC
j_call: TRBJ2-1; cdr3_length: 15; clone_size: large; d_call: NA; v_call: TRBV29-1; cdr3_aa: CSVVPAAYSYNEQFF; cdr3_nt: TGCAGCGTTGTCCCGGCAGCCTACTCCTACAATGAGCAGTTCTTC
j_call: TRBJ2-7; cdr3_length: 14; clone_size: few; d_call: NA; v_call: TRBV5-4; cdr3_aa: CASSLYGDSYEQYF; cdr3_nt: TGTGCCAGCAGCTTGTACGGGGACTCCTACGAGCAGTACTTC
j_call: TRBJ1-1; cdr3_length: 14; clone_size: once; d_call: NA; v_call: TRBV25-1; cdr3_aa: CASSEYRPNTEAFF; cdr3_nt: TGTGCCAGCAGTGAATATCGGCCAAACACTGAAGCTTTCTTT
j_call: TRBJ1-2; cdr3_length: 12; clone_size: NA; d_call: TRBD1; v_call: TRBV30; cdr3_aa: CAWGTGPSGYTF; cdr3_nt: TGTGCCTGGGGGACAGGGCCGAGCGGCTACACCTTC
j_call: TRBJ1-6; cdr3_length: 14; clone_size: NA; d_call: NA; v_call: TRBV12-3/TRBV12-4; cdr3_aa: CASSLQGIESPLHF; cdr3_nt: TGTGCCAGCAGTTTACAGGGAATAGAGTCACCCCTCCACTTT
j_call: TRBJ2-1; cdr3_length: 15; clone_size: NA; d_call: NA; v_call: TRBV27; cdr3_aa: CASSFQGGAYNEQFF; cdr3_nt: TGTGCCAGCAGTTTCCAAGGAGGGGCCTACAATGAGCAGTTCTTC
j_call: TRBJ2-7; cdr3_length: 13; clone_size: NA; d_call: TRBD1; v_call: TRBV28; cdr3_aa: CACSLDRESEQYF; cdr3_nt: TGTGCCTGCAGCTTAGACAGGGAGTCCGAGCAGTACTTC
j_call: TRBJ1-5; cdr3_length: 13; clone_size: few; d_call: NA; v_call: TRBV7-2; cdr3_aa: CASSLEVFQPQHF; cdr3_nt: TGTGCCAGCAGCTTAGAAGTATTTCAGCCCCAGCATTTT
j_call: TRBJ2-7; cdr3_length: 16; clone_size: NA; d_call: NA; v_call: TRBV4-1; cdr3_aa: CASSPLWASGSYEQYF; cdr3_nt: TGCGCCAGCAGCCCTTTGTGGGCGTCTGGGTCCTACGAGCAGTACTTC
j_call: TRBJ2-3; cdr3_length: 13; clone_size: few; d_call: TRBD1; v_call: TRBV20-1; cdr3_aa: CSARDRATDTQYF; cdr3_nt: TGCAGTGCTAGGGACAGGGCCACAGATACGCAGTATTTT
j_call: TRBJ1-5; cdr3_length: 15; clone_size: NA; d_call: NA; v_call: TRBV30; cdr3_aa: CAWSLKGLYNQPQHF; cdr3_nt: TGTGCCTGGAGTTTAAAGGGACTCTACAATCAGCCCCAGCATTTT
j_call: TRBJ2-2; cdr3_length: 13; clone_size: few; d_call: TRBD2; v_call: TRBV20-1; cdr3_aa: CSAEREGTGELFF; cdr3_nt: TGCAGTGCTGAACGGGAGGGCACCGGGGAGCTGTTTTTT
j_call: TRBJ1-1; cdr3_length: 13; clone_size: few; d_call: NA; v_call: TRBV18; cdr3_aa: CASSRDPNTEAFF; cdr3_nt: TGTGCCAGCTCACGTGACCCGAACACTGAAGCTTTCTTT
j_call: TRBJ2-5; cdr3_length: 13; clone_size: medium-sized; d_call: TRBD1; v_call: TRBV29-1; cdr3_aa: CSGRDRVQETQYF; cdr3_nt: TGCAGCGGAAGGGACAGGGTTCAAGAGACCCAGTACTTC
j_call: TRBJ2-5; cdr3_length: 13; clone_size: NA; d_call: TRBD1; v_call: TRBV6-8; cdr3_aa: CASSRQGIETQYF; cdr3_nt: TGTGCCAGCAGTCGACAGGGCATTGAGACCCAGTACTTC
j_call: TRBJ2-6; cdr3_length: 20; clone_size: NA; d_call: TRBD2; v_call: TRBV11-2; cdr3_aa: CASSAALAGGLCSGANVLTF; cdr3_nt: TGTGCCAGCAGCGCCGCGTTAGCGGGAGGGCTGTGCTCTGGGGCCAACGTCCTGACTTTC
j_call: TRBJ2-1; cdr3_length: 15; clone_size: few; d_call: TRBD2; v_call: TRBV7-2; cdr3_aa: CASSPIAGAANEQFF; cdr3_nt: TGTGCCAGCAGTCCCATAGCGGGAGCGGCGAATGAGCAGTTCTTC
j_call: TRBJ1-1; cdr3_length: 12; clone_size: NA; d_call: NA; v_call: TRBV6-2/TRBV6-3; cdr3_aa: CASSDRNTEAFF; cdr3_nt: TGTGCCAGCAGTGACAGGAACACTGAAGCCTTCTTT
j_call: TRBJ2-7; cdr3_length: 11; clone_size: medium-sized; d_call: NA; v_call: TRBV20-1; cdr3_aa: CSGVENYEQYF; cdr3_nt: TGCAGTGGGGTGGAGAACTACGAGCAGTACTTC
j_call: TRBJ1-6; cdr3_length: 13; clone_size: few; d_call: TRBD1; v_call: TRBV29-1; cdr3_aa: CSVRAGGEGPLHF; cdr3_nt: TGCAGCGTTCGGGCAGGGGGCGAGGGTCCCCTCCACTTT
j_call: TRBJ2-7; cdr3_length: 11; clone_size: few; d_call: NA; v_call: TRBV12-3/TRBV12-4; cdr3_aa: CASSLGIEQYF; cdr3_nt: TGTGCCAGCAGTTTAGGGATCGAGCAGTACTTC